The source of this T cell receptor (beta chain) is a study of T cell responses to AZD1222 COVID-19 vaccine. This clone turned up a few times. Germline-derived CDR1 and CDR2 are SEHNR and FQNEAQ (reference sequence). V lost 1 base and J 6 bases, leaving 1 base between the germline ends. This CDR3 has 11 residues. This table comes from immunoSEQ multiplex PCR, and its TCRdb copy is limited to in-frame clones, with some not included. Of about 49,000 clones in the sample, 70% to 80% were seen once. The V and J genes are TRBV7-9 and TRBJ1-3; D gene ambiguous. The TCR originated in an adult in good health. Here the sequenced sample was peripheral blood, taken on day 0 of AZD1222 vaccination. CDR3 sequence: CASSLENTIYF. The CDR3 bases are TGTGCCAGCAGCTTAGAAAACACCATATATTTT.